This T cell receptor (beta chain) originates from a study of blood T cell repertoires in COVID-19. For the study at large: Acute and convalescent COVID-19 specimens originated in the United States, Italy and Spain.

Per the germline V gene, CDR1 is SGHDT and CDR2 is YYEEEE. The CDR3 extends over 12 amino acids. V shed 5 bases, J shed 11 bases, and the junction held 8 bases outside the gene matches. Authors' methods: Reference gene primer amplification in the assay estimated nucleated cell counts. Assay used: immunoSEQ multiplex PCR; TCRdb lists only in-frame clones, some missing. V and J calls and clone size are those listed in that table; D and trimming were worked out from the DNA. The profile shows 400,000 to 550,000 clones, roughly 89% of them singletons. The chain uses TRBV5-6 and TRBJ2-3, with 7 nucleotides matching TRBD2. What was sequenced was peripheral blood. This clonotype was sampled from a woman in her 30s with acute or convalescent COVID-19. The CDR3 sequence: CASSSQRGEQYF. As DNA, the CDR3 is TGTGCCAGCAGTTCTCAACGGGGGGAGCAGTATTTT.